This entry features one TCR beta chain sequence. Its specificity is unknown. This sample stems from a study of cytomegalovirus exposure and HLA in healthy donors. It was with 60 Vbeta and 13 Jbeta primers that the PCR ran. Profiling relied on immunoSEQ multiplex PCR, and the TCRdb table lists in-frame clones only, not all of them. The repertoire consists of 150,000 to 200,000 clones, with around 82% occurring once and the leading ten covering around 2%. Study-level points and caveats: The study flagged about 150 TCR beta chains as cytomegalovirus-associated. Reports state that TCR beta sequences accurately predicted most subjects' HLA-A and HLA-B alleles. Later work showed greater clonal expansion in HLA-associated TCR beta chains than in equally common others. Within the data, a cluster of highly shared sequence variants was likely a sequencing artifact.

The CDR3 is 17 residues long. V dropped 1 base and J dropped 4; count of bases not matched to a gene: 9. Germline V gene data show CDR1 as MGHRA and CDR2 as YSYEKL. The TCR comes from a man aged 18 to 35 in good health and CMV-seronegative. The rearrangement joins TRBV4-1 to TRBJ1-5; 8 nucleotides match TRBD1. Sequencing was performed on PBMCs. This CDR3 reads CASSQGVGRGLNQPQHF. DNA of the CDR3: TGCGCCAGCAGCCAAGGGGTAGGCAGGGGGCTAAATCAGCCCCAGCATTTT.